This T cell receptor beta chain stems from a study of blood T cell repertoires in COVID-19. For the study at large: Specimens from acute and convalescent COVID-19 originated in the United States, Italy and Spain.

This CDR3 spans 15 amino acids. V lost 4 bases to trimming and J lost 0 bases, with 8 bases between them. CDR1 and CDR2 (germline): SGHTS, YDEGEE. Repertoires were generated with immunoSEQ multiplex PCR, while TCRdb's copy carries only in-frame clones and drops some. The repertoire holds 130,000 or so clones, approximately 84% seen once, with roughly 3.4% in the top ten. Participants were placed into cohorts based on the clinical history they reported. This clone was counted only a few times. This clonotype was sampled from a woman in her 50s with acute COVID-19. This sequence joins TRBV5-8 and TRBJ2-6; a possible D gene is TRBD1 (6 bases). The sequenced sample consisted of PBMCs or T cells enriched from blood (not recorded which). CDR3 nucleotide sequence: TGTGCCAGCAGCACACAGGGCTCTGGGGCCAACGTCCTGACTTTC. Translation: CASSTQGSGANVLTF. The variable domain in full, with the rest retrieved from reference TRBV5-8 and TRBJ2-6, is EAGVTQSPTHLIKTRGQQATLRCSPISGHTSVYWYQQALGLGLQFLLWYDEGEERNRGNFPPRFSGRQFPNYSSELNVNALELEDSALYLCASSTQGSGANVLTFGAGSRLTVL.